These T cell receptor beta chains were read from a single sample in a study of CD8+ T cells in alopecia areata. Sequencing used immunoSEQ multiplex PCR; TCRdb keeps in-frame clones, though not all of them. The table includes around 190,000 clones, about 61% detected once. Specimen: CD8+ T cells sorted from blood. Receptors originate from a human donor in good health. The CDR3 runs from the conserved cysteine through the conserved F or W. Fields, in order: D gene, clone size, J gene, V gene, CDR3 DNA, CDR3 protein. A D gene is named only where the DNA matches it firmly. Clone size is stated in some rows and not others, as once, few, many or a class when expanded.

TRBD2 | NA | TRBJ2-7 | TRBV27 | TGTGCCAGCAGTTCGGGACTAGCGGCCTTCATCGCCTACGAGCAGTACTTC | CASSSGLAAFIAYEQYF
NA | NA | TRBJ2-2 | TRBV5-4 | TGTGCCAGCAGTCTCTCCGAGAACACCGGGGAGCTGTTTTTT | CASSLSENTGELFF
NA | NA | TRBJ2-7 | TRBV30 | TGTGCCTGGAGAGGGGGTCTTTCCTACGAGCAGTACTTC | CAWRGGLSYEQYF
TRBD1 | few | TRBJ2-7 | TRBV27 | TGTGCCAGCTCGATGGACAGGGGCCACGAGCAGTACTTC | CASSMDRGHEQYF
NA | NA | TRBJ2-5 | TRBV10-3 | TGTGCCATCAGTGAGTTCGGGGCCGGAGAGACCCAGTACTTC | CAISEFGAGETQYF
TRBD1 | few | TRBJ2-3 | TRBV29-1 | TGCAGCGTTGAGGGACAGGGGAGCTTAGATACGCAGTATTTT | CSVEGQGSLDTQYF
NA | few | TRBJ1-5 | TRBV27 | TGTGCCAGCAGGCCCCAAGGGGGGAATCAGCCCCAGCATTTT | CASRPQGGNQPQHF
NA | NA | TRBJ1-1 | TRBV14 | TGTGCCAGCAGCCAATCTCAGAAGGCCCCTAGGGGCACTGAAGCTTTCTTT | CASSQSQKAPRGTEAFF
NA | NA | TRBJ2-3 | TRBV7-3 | TGTGCCAGCAGCCCCACAGGGAACACAGATACGCAGTATTTT | CASSPTGNTDTQYF
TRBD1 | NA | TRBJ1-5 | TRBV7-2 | TGTGCCAGCAGCTTAGGCGGGACAGGGGGCTATCAGCCCCAGCATTTT | CASSLGGTGGYQPQHF
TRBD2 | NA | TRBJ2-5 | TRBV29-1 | TGCAGCGTGACGGGACTAGCGGGGGGGCGTGAGACCCAGTACTTC | CSVTGLAGGRETQYF
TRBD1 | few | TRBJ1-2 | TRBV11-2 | TGTGCCAGCAGCTATGGGACAGGGGCTTATGGCTACACCTTC | CASSYGTGAYGYTF
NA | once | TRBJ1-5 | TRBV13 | TGTGCCAGCAGCTTAGGGGGTATTGGCAATCAGCCCCAGCATTTT | CASSLGGIGNQPQHF
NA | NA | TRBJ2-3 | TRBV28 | TGTGCCAGCAGTTTACCCAGTTTCACTAGCACAGATACGCAGTATTTT | CASSLPSFTSTDTQYF
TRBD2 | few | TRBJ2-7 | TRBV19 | TGTGCCAGTAGCGGGGGGAGCTACGAGCAGTACTTC | CASSGGSYEQYF
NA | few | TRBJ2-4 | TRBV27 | TGTGCCAGCAGTTTTAGGGGCGGTGGAAACATTCAGTACTTC | CASSFRGGGNIQYF
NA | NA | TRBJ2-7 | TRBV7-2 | TGTGCCAGCAGCTTAGTTCCTAATGGGTACGAGCAGTACTTC | CASSLVPNGYEQYF
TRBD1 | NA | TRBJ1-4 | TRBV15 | TGTGCCACCAGCATAAATAGGGGGCCCCTTTGGGAAAAACTGTTTTTT | CATSINRGPLWEKLFF
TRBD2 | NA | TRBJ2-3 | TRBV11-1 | TGTGCCAGCAGCTTGTCGACTAGCGGGGCTCTAGATACGCAGTATTTT | CASSLSTSGALDTQYF
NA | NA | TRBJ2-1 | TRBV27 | TGTGCCAGCAGTCCCTCCAGAAACTACAATGAGCAGTTCTTC | CASSPSRNYNEQFF
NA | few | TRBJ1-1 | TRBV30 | TGTGCCTGGGCCGGGAACACTGAAGCTTTCTTT | CAWAGNTEAFF
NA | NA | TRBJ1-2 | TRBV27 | TGTGCCAGCAGTTTTCAAGGGGCATATGGCTACACCTTC | CASSFQGAYGYTF
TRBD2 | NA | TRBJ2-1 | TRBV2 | TGTGCCAGCAGTGTAATAGCGGGGGGACCCTACAATGAGCAGTTCTTC | CASSVIAGGPYNEQFF
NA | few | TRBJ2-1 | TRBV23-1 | TGCGCCAGCAGTCACGACCGGGACCCCGAGTTCTTC | CASSHDRDPEFF
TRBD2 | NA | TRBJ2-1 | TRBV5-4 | TGTGCCAGCAGTCCCGGGACTAGCAGCTACAATGAGCAGTTCTTC | CASSPGTSSYNEQFF
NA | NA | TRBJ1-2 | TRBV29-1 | TGCAGCGTCGTTTTGGGGGGCGGACTGAACTATGGCTACACCTTC | CSVVLGGGLNYGYTF
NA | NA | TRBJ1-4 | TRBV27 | TGTGCCACTCGAGCCCTGGGGTTACAGAATGAAAAACTGTTTTTT | CATRALGLQNEKLFF
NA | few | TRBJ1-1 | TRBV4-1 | TGCGCCAGCAGCCAAGATCGGAACACTGAAGCTTTCTTT | CASSQDRNTEAFF
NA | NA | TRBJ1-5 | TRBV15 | TGTGCCACCAGCAGTGACAATTATAGCAATCAGCCCCAGCATTTT | CATSSDNYSNQPQHF
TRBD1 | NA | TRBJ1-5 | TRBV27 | TGTGCCAGCAGTTTCGGGGGGGACAGGGATCAGCATTTT | CASSFGGDRDQHF
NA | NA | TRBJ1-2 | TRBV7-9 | TGTGCCAGCAGCCCCTCTGGGGGCGAAAAAGGCTACACCTTC | CASSPSGGEKGYTF
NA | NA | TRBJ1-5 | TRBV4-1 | TGCGCCAGCAGCCAGCCCGGGAAAGACAATCAGCCCCAGCATTTT | CASSQPGKDNQPQHF
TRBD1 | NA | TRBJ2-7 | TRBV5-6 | TGTGCCAGCAGCTCGGGACAGACTTACTACGAGCAGTACTTC | CASSSGQTYYEQYF
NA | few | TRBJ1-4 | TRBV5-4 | TGTGCCAGCAGCTTGTTCAGGGGTAATGAAAAACTGTTTTTT | CASSLFRGNEKLFF
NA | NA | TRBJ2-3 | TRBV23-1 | TGCGCCAGCAGTCAAACGTTGAAGGGAACAGATACGCAGTATTTT | CASSQTLKGTDTQYF
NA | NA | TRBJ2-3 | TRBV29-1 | TGCAGCGTTGAAGTGGGGCATACCCCCACAGATACGCAGTATTTT | CSVEVGHTPTDTQYF
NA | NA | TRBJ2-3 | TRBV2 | TGTGCCAGCAGTGACTATAGCACAGATACGCAGTATTTT | CASSDYSTDTQYF
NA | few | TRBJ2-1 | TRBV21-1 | TGTGCCAGCAGCAAAGTCTATGGGGCAGAAGTTGACAATGAGCAGTTCTTC | CASSKVYGAEVDNEQFF
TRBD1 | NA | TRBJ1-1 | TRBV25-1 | TGTGCCAGCAGTGAACCCGGGGACAGCCGAAACACTGAAGCTTTCTTT | CASSEPGDSRNTEAFF
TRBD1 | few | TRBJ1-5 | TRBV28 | TGTGCCAGCAGTCTTAGGGGGCGCGTCAATCAGCCCCAGCATTTT | CASSLRGRVNQPQHF
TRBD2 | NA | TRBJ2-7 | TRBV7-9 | TGTGCCAGCAGCTCCGGGGGGGACATTCCCTCCTACGAGCAGTACTTC | CASSSGGDIPSYEQYF
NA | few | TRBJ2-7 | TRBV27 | TGTGCCAGCAGTTCAGGCAGCTACGAGCAGTACTTC | CASSSGSYEQYF